These T cell receptor beta chains were read from a single sample in a study of blood T cells in healthy people across ages. TCRdb analysed the 5' RACE reads with MiXCR anew, one entry per CDR3 protein. This table has under 2 million distinct CDR3 sequences, roughly 32% appearing once. The sample comprised blood. The origin of the receptors is a woman aged 25 to 39 in good health. Each CDR3 is given with its conserved first and last residue. Each record gives: J gene, V gene, clone size, D gene, CDR3 protein, CDR3 DNA. A D gene is named only where the DNA matches it firmly. For some rows the clone size is stated as once, few or many, or as a class when expanded; others skip it.

TRBJ1-1,TRBV7-9,few,-,CASSRVGAMNTEAFF,TGTGCCAGCAGCCGCGTGGGAGCAATGAACACTGAAGCTTTCTTT
TRBJ2-1,TRBV29-1,many,-,CSVEYGTRGQFF,TGCAGCGTTGAATACGGGACCCGTGGGCAGTTCTTC
TRBJ1-1,TRBV4-1,few,TRBD1,CASSRGGQEGTEAFF,TGCGCCAGCAGCCGAGGAGGACAGGAGGGAACTGAAGCTTTCTTT
TRBJ1-1,TRBV7-9,-,-,CASSFARTGNTEAFF,TGTGCCAGCAGCTTCGCCAGGACGGGGAACACTGAAGCTTTCTTT
TRBJ2-3,TRBV13,-,TRBD2,CASSLFGSGGHTDAQYF,TGTGCCAGCAGCTTATTCGGTAGCGGGGGGCACACAGATGCGCAGTATTTT
TRBJ2-2,TRBV7-2,few,-,CASSFPQVPGELFF,TGTGCCAGCAGCTTCCCTCAGGTCCCCGGGGAGCTGTTTTTT
TRBJ2-7,TRBV20-1,-,-,CSAGRGGARVNEQYF,TGCAGTGCTGGCCGTGGAGGGGCGAGGGTTAACGAGCAGTACTTC
TRBJ1-2,TRBV30,few,-,CAWSVSGSGYIF,TGTGCCTGGAGTGTATCAGGGTCCGGCTACATCTTC
TRBJ2-7,TRBV6-2/TRBV6-3,-,-,CASSSPSASSSYEQYF,TGTGCCAGCAGTTCCCCCAGCGCTAGCAGCTCCTACGAGCAGTACTTC
TRBJ2-7,TRBV25-1,few,TRBD2,CASSEGAGVVLEQYF,TGTGCCAGCAGTGAAGGGGCGGGGGTCGTCCTCGAGCAGTACTTC
TRBJ2-5,TRBV29-1,-,-,CSAQILQETQYF,TGCAGCGCACAGATACTCCAAGAGACCCAGTACTTC
TRBJ1-4,TRBV5-1,-,-,CASSLGRQRDDEKLFF,TGCGCCAGCAGCTTGGGGCGACAGCGAGACGATGAAAAACTGTTTTTT
TRBJ1-6,TRBV3-1,few,-,CASSQDRRDSPLHF,TGTGCCAGTAGCCAAGATAGGCGGGATTCACCCCTCCACTTT
TRBJ2-2,TRBV7-9,few,-,CASSLVINTGELFF,TGTGCCAGCAGCTTAGTCATTAACACCGGGGAGCTGTTTTTT
TRBJ2-5,TRBV2,few,-,CASKTSSTGYF,TGTGCCAGCAAGACCAGCTCCACGGGGTACTTC
TRBJ2-3,TRBV7-2,few,TRBD2,CASSFLTGGSDTQYF,TGTGCCAGCAGCTTCTTAACGGGAGGGTCAGATACGCAGTATTTT
TRBJ2-1,TRBV7-2,once,TRBD2,CASSIVLREGLNEQFF,TGTGCCAGCAGCATAGTCTTGCGGGAGGGTCTCAATGAGCAGTTCTTC
TRBJ2-5,TRBV4-2,-,-,CASSQALSYVQYF,TGTGCCAGCAGCCAAGCGCTCTCCTACGTGCAGTACTTC
TRBJ1-2,TRBV7-6,-,-,CASGKGTDYTF,TGTGCCAGCGGAAAGGGGACTGACTACACCTTC
TRBJ2-6,TRBV7-3,few,-,CASSSRRDLGANVLTF,TGTGCCAGCAGCTCCCGCAGGGATCTGGGGGCCAACGTCCTGACTTTC
TRBJ2-2,TRBV27,-,-,CASSPGLPRTGGELFF,TGTGCCAGCAGTCCAGGACTACCTCGAACAGGCGGGGAGCTGTTTTTT
TRBJ1-4,TRBV4-1,-,-,CASSLGTVTNEKRFF,TGCGCCAGCAGTCTCGGGACTGTAACTAATGAAAAACGGTTTTTT
TRBJ2-1,TRBV18,few,-,CASSPQRVGDEQFF,TGTGCCAGCTCACCACAGAGGGTAGGGGATGAGCAGTTCTTC
TRBJ2-1,TRBV20-1,few,TRBD2,CSATGLEHSYNEQFF,TGCAGTGCTACTGGACTAGAACACTCCTACAATGAGCAGTTCTTC
TRBJ2-1,TRBV6-1,-,-,CASSSERSGLIGEQFF,TGTGCCAGCAGTTCAGAACGGTCAGGGTTGATCGGTGAGCAGTTCTTC
TRBJ1-5,TRBV12-3/TRBV12-4,few,-,CASTTSMRTHQPQHF,TGTGCCAGCACGACATCCATGCGGACTCATCAGCCCCAGCATTTT
TRBJ2-3,TRBV7-8,-,-,CASSVSRGASTDTQYF,TGTGCCAGCAGCGTAAGTCGGGGGGCTAGCACAGATACGCAGTATTTT
TRBJ1-2,TRBV30,few,-,CAWSAGTSLRYTF,TGTGCCTGGAGTGCCGGGACATCGTTACGCTACACCTTC
TRBJ2-1,TRBV7-9,few,-,CASSLGHLGSYNEQFF,TGTGCCAGCAGCCTCGGGCATCTGGGGTCCTACAATGAGCAGTTCTTC
TRBJ2-1,TRBV20-1,once,-,CSATGTASYSEQFF,TGCAGTGCAACCGGGACGGCATCCTACAGTGAGCAGTTCTTC
TRBJ2-5,TRBV10-3,few,-,CAIRDSDPGTQYF,TGTGCCATCAGGGACTCCGACCCGGGGACCCAGTACTTC
TRBJ2-1,TRBV29-1,few,-,CSVDGRNRKNYNEQFF,TGCAGCGTTGACGGTCGAAACCGCAAAAATTACAATGAGCAGTTCTTC
TRBJ1-5,TRBV5-1,few,-,CASSLLPEFQPQHF,TGCGCCAGCAGCCTACTACCGGAGTTCCAGCCCCAGCATTTT
TRBJ2-3,TRBV5-1,-,-,CASSSGGTYTRSTDTQYF,TGCGCCAGCTCTTCAGGCGGGACATATACCCGAAGCACAGATACGCAGTATTTT
TRBJ2-5,TRBV2,-,TRBD2,CASSASGSAQETQYF,TGTGCCAGCAGTGCTAGCGGGAGTGCCCAAGAGACCCAGTACTTC
TRBJ1-6,TRBV3-1,few,-,CASSQDGNSPLHF,TGTGCCAGCAGCCAAGATGGGAATTCACCCCTCCACTTT
TRBJ1-6,TRBV13,few,TRBD1,CASSQDRGRKNSPLHF,TGTGCCAGCAGCCAGGACAGGGGGCGAAAGAATTCACCCCTCCACTTT
TRBJ2-3,TRBV7-3,-,TRBD2,CASSLRGRGADTQYF,TGTGCCAGCAGCTTAAGGGGGCGGGGGGCAGATACGCAGTATTTT
TRBJ2-1,TRBV10-3,few,-,CAVQRNNEQFF,TGTGCCGTCCAGAGGAACAATGAGCAGTTCTTC
TRBJ1-5,TRBV3-1,few,-,CASSQGGDDNQPQHF,TGTGCCAGCAGCCAAGGGGGGGACGACAATCAGCCCCAGCATTTT
TRBJ2-3,TRBV27,few,-,CASSSLGPLVPDTQYF,TGTGCCAGCAGTTCCCTAGGGCCCCTAGTTCCCGATACGCAGTATTTT
TRBJ2-7,TRBV4-1,many,TRBD2,CASTMGLAGDEQYF,TGCGCCAGCACTATGGGACTAGCGGGAGACGAGCAGTACTTC
TRBJ2-3,TRBV27,once,TRBD2,CASTPRSGGRASSTDTQYF,TGTGCCAGCACTCCCCGATCTGGCGGGAGGGCTTCTAGCACAGATACGCAGTATTTT
TRBJ1-1,TRBV6-2/TRBV6-3,few,-,CASSSRRTNTEAFF,TGTGCCAGCAGTTCCCGGAGGACGAACACTGAAGCTTTCTTT
TRBJ1-6,TRBV28,-,-,CASSTMAGDSPLHF,TGTGCCAGCAGCACGATGGCAGGGGATTCACCCCTCCACTTT
TRBJ2-7,TRBV5-1,-,-,CASSFRDSYYEQYF,TGCGCCAGCAGCTTTCGAGACAGCTATTACGAGCAGTACTTC
TRBJ2-1,TRBV5-8,-,-,CASSLSHSSTFF,TGTGCCAGCAGCTTGTCACATAGTTCTACGTTCTTC
TRBJ2-2,TRBV12-3/TRBV12-4,-,TRBD1,CASSPRQGAGTGELFF,TGTGCCAGCAGTCCCCGACAGGGGGCCGGCACCGGGGAGCTGTTTTTT
TRBJ2-7,TRBV20-1,-,TRBD2,CSAARTSGGYEQYF,TGCAGTGCTGCTAGGACTAGCGGGGGTTACGAGCAGTACTTC